This entry describes one TCR beta chain. This sample is part of a study of control samples from healthy donors and cancer patients. The germline V and J ends were trimmed by 6 bases and 1 base, with 12 bases remaining between them. The germline CDR1 and CDR2 sequences are SNHLY and FYNNEI. The CDR3 is made up of 15 amino acids. Generated by immunoSEQ multiplex PCR, the TCRdb table keeps only in-frame clones and is missing some. Of approximately 210,000 clones listed, about 90% are singletons. The rearrangement links TRBV2 to TRBJ2-2; D perhaps matches TRBD1 (6 bases). Sequencing was carried out using blood. The origin of this receptor is a man aged 30 to 45 in good health. The CDR3 loop is CASRNRALNTGELFF. DNA of the CDR3: TGTGCCAGCAGGAACAGGGCCTTGAACACCGGGGAGCTGTTTTTT.